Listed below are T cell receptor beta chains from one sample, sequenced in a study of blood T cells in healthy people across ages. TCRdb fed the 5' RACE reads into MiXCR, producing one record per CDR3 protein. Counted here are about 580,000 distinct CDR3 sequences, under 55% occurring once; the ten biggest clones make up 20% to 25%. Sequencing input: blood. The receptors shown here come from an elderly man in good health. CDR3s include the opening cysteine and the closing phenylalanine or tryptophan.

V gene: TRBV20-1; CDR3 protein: CSARVGTLLTYEQYF
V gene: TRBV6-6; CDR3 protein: CASNTGGGDTGELFF
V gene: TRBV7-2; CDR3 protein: CASSVTSGNYEQYF
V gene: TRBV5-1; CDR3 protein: CASRFAGAASLHNEQFF
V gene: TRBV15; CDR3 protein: CATGTGGSPSEAFF
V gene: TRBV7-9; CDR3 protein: CASSRTEVYGYTF
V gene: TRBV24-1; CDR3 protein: CATSDSRTSGETQYF
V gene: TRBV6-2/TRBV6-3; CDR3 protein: CASSSPGTSGWETQYF
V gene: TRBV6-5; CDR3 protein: CASSPWGEGGNEQFF
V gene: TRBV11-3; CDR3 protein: CASSPGGLSAQYF
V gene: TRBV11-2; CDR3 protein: CASTPRSRGGYTF